These 4 T cell receptor beta chains share one sample of origin, sequenced in a study of T cell repertoires in cytomegalovirus infection. No antigen is known for these receptors. Using its own MiXCR run on the reads, TCRdb lists one record per CDR3 protein. This sample has more than 75,000 distinct CDR3 sequences, with around 28% found just once. Sequencing was performed on CD8+ T cells from cultured PBMCs, taken from culture after CMV antigen stimulation. These receptors all come from a human donor in good health (CMV status not recorded). Some clones in this sample may be carry-over from other donors' samples.

This chain joins TRBV4-1 and TRBJ1-1, with 7 bases fitting TRBD1. Germline CDR1 MGHRA, CDR2 YSYEKL. The CDR3 sequence is 15 residues long. Losses at the gene ends were 4 bases for V and 4 bases for J; bases not matched to a gene: 9. The CDR3 loop reads CASSLVLQGFTEAFF. CDR3 nucleotides: TGCGCCAGCAGCCTAGTTTTACAGGGGTTCACTGAAGCTTTCTTT.

This chain connects TRBV18 to TRBJ1-5; TRBD1 matches at 9 bases. The CDR3 consists of 16 residues. Losses at the gene ends were 1 base for V and 6 bases for J; bases not matched to a gene: 7. From germline, CDR1 is KGHSH and CDR2 LQKENI. This CDR3 is CASSPLRQGDSQPQHF. In nucleotides, the CDR3 is TGTGCCAGCTCACCACTCCGACAGGGGGACAGTCAGCCCCAGCATTTT.

This clonotype was observed once. An end of the junction differs from the germline gene, which may be a read error. This rearrangement joins TRBV20-1 to TRBJ2-1; weak D call: TRBD1 (5 bases). The CDR3 totals 13 residues. Germline V gene lookup returns CDR1 DFQATT and CDR2 SNEGSKA (reference sequence). CDR3 region: CSATDSSFNEQFF. In DNA, the CDR3 is TGCAGTGCTACCGACAGTTCCTTCAATGAGCAGTTCTTC.

Regarding this clonotype: At one end the junction does not follow the germline gene, possibly because of a read error. This chain uses TRBV4-1 with TRBJ1-2; the D is unclear. The CDR3 has 12 amino acids. Germline lookup yields CDR1 MGHRA and CDR2 YSYEKL. CDR3 DNA sequence: TGTGCCAGCAGCCAAGATTCTTCGGTGTGCACCTTC. It encodes CASSQDSSVCTF.